The rows below give T cell receptor beta chains drawn from one sample of a study of T-cell memory formation after mild COVID-19. TCRdb processed the 5' RACE reads anew with MiXCR; each CDR3 protein has one entry. The profile shows under 450,000 distinct CDR3 sequences, approximately 15% of them singletons. The sample taken for sequencing was PBMCs or a T cell subset sorted from them (not recorded which). Receptor source: a man younger than 35 who had mild COVID-19 (a few samples of this study predate the infection). Cell type and time point are not known. Each CDR3 is given with its conserved first and last residue. A D gene is named only where the DNA matches it firmly. Some rows have no size entry. The others give once, few or many, or a class for an expanded clone.

clone size	V gene	D gene	J gene	CDR3 protein	CDR3 DNA
few	TRBV4-1	TRBD2	TRBJ2-5	CASSPGTSLQTQYF	TGCGCCAGCAGCCCAGGGACTAGCTTGCAGACCCAGTACTTC
few	TRBV6-5	-	TRBJ1-6	CASTARQNYNSPLHF	TGTGCCAGCACTGCTCGACAGAACTATAATTCACCCCTCCACTTT
-	TRBV6-5	-	TRBJ2-1	CATEAYNEQFF	TGTGCCACCGAGGCCTACAATGAGCAGTTCTTC
many	TRBV7-2	-	TRBJ1-6	CASSLRQSSYNSPLHF	TGTGCCAGCAGCTTACGGCAGAGCTCCTATAATTCACCCCTCCACTTT
-	TRBV14	TRBD1	TRBJ2-5	CASSRVTGAFKETQYF	TGTGCCAGCAGCCGGGTGACAGGGGCCTTCAAAGAGACCCAGTACTTC
few	TRBV7-2	-	TRBJ2-2	CASSKTPVGAAGELFF	TGTGCCAGCAGCAAAACCCCGGTAGGGGCGGCCGGGGAGCTGTTTTTT
once	TRBV4-1	-	TRBJ2-2	CASSLQLPENTGELFF	TGCGCCAGCAGCCTCCAGTTACCGGAGAACACCGGGGAGCTGTTTTTT
-	TRBV11-1	TRBD1	TRBJ2-1	CASSPVGTVKSQFF	TGTGCCAGCAGCCCGGTGGGGACAGTTAAATCCCAGTTCTTC
once	TRBV24-1	TRBD2	TRBJ2-2	CATRPSGGDAGELFF	TGTGCCACCAGGCCCAGCGGGGGGGATGCCGGGGAGCTGTTTTTT
few	TRBV6-6	-	TRBJ2-7	CASSYGTQNEQYF	TGTGCCAGCAGTTACGGGACACAGAACGAGCAGTACTTC
many	TRBV4-3	-	TRBJ2-2	CASSQDGGRLTGELFF	TGCGCCAGCAGCCAAGACGGTGGCAGACTCACCGGGGAGCTGTTTTTT
few	TRBV13	TRBD1	TRBJ2-5	CASSRGGSSDSPVTQYF	TGTGCCAGCAGTAGAGGGGGCAGCTCAGACTCACCGGTAACCCAGTACTTC
-	TRBV5-1	TRBD1	TRBJ1-2	CASSEQGGSGYTF	TGCGCCAGCAGCGAACAGGGGGGTAGTGGCTACACCTTC
-	TRBV29-1	-	TRBJ1-2	CSVDGGYGYTF	TGCAGCGTTGATGGGGGGTATGGCTACACCTTC
many	TRBV5-1	-	TRBJ2-5	CASSYPGLQETQYF	TGCGCCAGCAGCTACCCGGGACTGCAAGAGACCCAGTACTTC
-	TRBV21-1	-	TRBJ2-7	CASSKASGGYEQYF	TGTGCCAGCAGCAAAGCTAGCGGGGGGTACGAGCAGTACTTC
-	TRBV6-5	-	TRBJ1-6	CASSYRVYNSPLHF	TGTGCCAGCAGTTACCGGGTTTATAATTCACCCCTCCACTTT
-	TRBV6-6	-	TRBJ1-5	CASSPGTTNQPQHF	TGTGCCAGCAGCCCCGGGACAACGAATCAGCCCCAGCATTTT
-	TRBV7-9	TRBD2	TRBJ2-3	CASSSLAGGIYTQYF	TGTGCCAGCAGCTCTCTAGCGGGGGGGATCTATACGCAGTATTTT
few	TRBV14	-	TRBJ2-2	CASSQAGSGELFF	TGTGCCAGCAGCCAAGCGGGGAGCGGGGAGCTGTTTTTT
many	TRBV5-6	-	TRBJ2-1	CASSPYRGYEQFF	TGTGCCAGCAGCCCGTACCGGGGCTATGAGCAGTTCTTC
few	TRBV5-1	-	TRBJ2-1	CASSGGVRPVYNEQFF	TGCGCCAGCAGTGGCGGGGTCAGGCCAGTCTACAATGAGCAGTTCTTC
many	TRBV5-6	TRBD1	TRBJ2-7	CASSVGQATYEQYF	TGTGCCAGCAGCGTCGGACAGGCCACCTACGAGCAGTACTTC